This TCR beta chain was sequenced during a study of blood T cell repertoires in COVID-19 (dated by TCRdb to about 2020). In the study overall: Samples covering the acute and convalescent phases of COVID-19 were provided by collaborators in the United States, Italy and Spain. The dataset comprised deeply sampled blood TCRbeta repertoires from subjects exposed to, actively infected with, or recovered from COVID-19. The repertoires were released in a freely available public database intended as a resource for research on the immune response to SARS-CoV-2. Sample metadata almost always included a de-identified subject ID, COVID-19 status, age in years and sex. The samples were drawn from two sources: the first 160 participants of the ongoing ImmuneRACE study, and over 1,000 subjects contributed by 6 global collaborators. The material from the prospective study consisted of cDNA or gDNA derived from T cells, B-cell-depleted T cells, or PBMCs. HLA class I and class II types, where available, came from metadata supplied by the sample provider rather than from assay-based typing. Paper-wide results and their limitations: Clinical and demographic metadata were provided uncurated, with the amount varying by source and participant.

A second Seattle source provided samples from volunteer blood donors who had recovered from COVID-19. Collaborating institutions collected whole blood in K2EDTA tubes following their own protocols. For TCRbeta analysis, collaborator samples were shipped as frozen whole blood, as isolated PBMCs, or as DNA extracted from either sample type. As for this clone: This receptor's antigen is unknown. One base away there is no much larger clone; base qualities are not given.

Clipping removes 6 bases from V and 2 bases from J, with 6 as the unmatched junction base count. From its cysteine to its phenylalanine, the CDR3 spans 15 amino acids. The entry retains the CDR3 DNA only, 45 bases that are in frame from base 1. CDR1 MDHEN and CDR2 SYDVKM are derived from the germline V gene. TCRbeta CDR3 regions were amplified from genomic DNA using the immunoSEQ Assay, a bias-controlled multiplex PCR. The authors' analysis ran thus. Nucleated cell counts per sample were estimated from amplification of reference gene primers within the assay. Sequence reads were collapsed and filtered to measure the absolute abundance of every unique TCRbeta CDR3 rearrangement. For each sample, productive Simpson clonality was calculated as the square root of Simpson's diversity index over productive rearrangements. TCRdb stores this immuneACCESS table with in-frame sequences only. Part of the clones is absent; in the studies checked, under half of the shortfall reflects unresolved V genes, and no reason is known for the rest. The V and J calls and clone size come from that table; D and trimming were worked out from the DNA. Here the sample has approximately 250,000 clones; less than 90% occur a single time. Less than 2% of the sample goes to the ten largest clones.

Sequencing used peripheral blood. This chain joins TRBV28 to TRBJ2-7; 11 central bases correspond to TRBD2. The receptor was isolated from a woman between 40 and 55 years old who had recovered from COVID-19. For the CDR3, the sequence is CASRETSGGAYEQYF. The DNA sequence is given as TGTGCCAGCAGAGAAACTAGCGGGGGCGCCTACGAGCAGTACTTC.